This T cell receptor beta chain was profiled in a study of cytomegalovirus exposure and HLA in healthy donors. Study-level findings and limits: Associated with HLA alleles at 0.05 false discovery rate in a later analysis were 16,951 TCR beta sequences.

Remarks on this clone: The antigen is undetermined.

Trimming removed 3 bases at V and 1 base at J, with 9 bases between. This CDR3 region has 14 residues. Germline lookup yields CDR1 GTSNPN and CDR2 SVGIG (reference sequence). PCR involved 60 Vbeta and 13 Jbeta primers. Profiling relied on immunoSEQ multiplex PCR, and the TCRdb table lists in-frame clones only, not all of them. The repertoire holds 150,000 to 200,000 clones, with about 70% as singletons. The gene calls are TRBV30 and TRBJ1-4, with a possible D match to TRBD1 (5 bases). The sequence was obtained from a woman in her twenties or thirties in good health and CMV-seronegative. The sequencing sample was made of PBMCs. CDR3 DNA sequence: TGTGCCTGGAGCGGCAGGGTAACTAATGAAAAACTGTTTTTT. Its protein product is CAWSGRVTNEKLFF. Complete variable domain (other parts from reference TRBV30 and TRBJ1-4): SQTIHQWPATLVQPVGSPLSLECTVEGTSNPNLYWYRQAAGRGLQLLFYSVGIGQISSEVPQNLSASRPQDRQFILSSKKLLLSDSGFYLCAWSGRVTNEKLFFGSGTQLSVL.